Listed here is a single TCR beta chain. Its cognate antigen is unknown. 60 Vbeta and 13 Jbeta primers were used in PCR. Assay used: immunoSEQ multiplex PCR; TCRdb lists only in-frame clones, some missing. Here the sample spans more than 150,000 clones, roughly 80% being singletons. The sample is drawn from a study of cytomegalovirus exposure and HLA in healthy donors. Findings and limits, study-wide: Most TCRs appeared rarely, but some public TCRs recurred in many donors.

This CDR3 has 14 residues. Germline V gives CDR1 LNHNV, CDR2 YYDKDF (reference sequence). V lost 1 base and J lost 0, with 7 bases in between. The TCR originated in a man in his forties or fifties in good health and CMV-seronegative. The V and J genes are TRBV15 and TRBJ2-7; maybe TRBD1 (6 bases). The sample taken for sequencing was PBMCs. The chain's CDR3 is CATSRGQVSYEQYF. DNA for the CDR3: TGTGCCACCAGCAGAGGACAGGTCTCCTACGAGCAGTACTTC.